The 31 T cell receptor beta chains given below trace back to one sample, sequenced in a study of Tregs in tolerant kidney transplant recipients. This table comes from immunoSEQ multiplex PCR, and its TCRdb copy is limited to in-frame clones, with some not included. This table has tens of thousands of clones, 80% to 95% appearing once. Mixed chimerism was transient after nonmyeloablative marrow transplants from related graft donors. The sequences come from CD4+ T cells from blood (PBMCs), collected 12 months after the transplant. Source of these receptors: a human patient who received a combined kidney and bone marrow transplant. Some T cells may arise from the graft donor.

The genes are TRBV7-8 and TRBJ2-5, with a tentative D call TRBD2 (5 bases). Trimming shortened V by 1 base and J by 5 bases, and 8 bases separated the two germline ends. The germline gives CDR1 SGHVS, CDR2 FQNEAQ. This CDR3 is 13 amino acids long. CDR3 residues: CASSLGGRETQYF. The DNA of the CDR3 is TGTGCCAGCAGCTTAGGAGGGCGGGAGACCCAGTACTTC.

The gene calls are TRBV5-1 and TRBJ2-1; TRBD2 matches 15 bases. CDR3 length equals 19 residues. The V segment lost 2 bases and the J segment 6 bases; nucleotides outside the gene matches: 12. The V gene's germline CDR1 is SGHRS and CDR2 YFSETQ. The CDR3 DNA follows: TGCGCCAGCAGCTTCCGGACTAGCGGGGGGGCAACAGGTTCCAATGAGCAGTTCTTC. It yields the protein CASSFRTSGGATGSNEQFF.

V is TRBV11-2 and J is TRBJ2-5; TRBD2 aligns across 10 bases. The CDR3 is made up of 15 amino acids. With 5 bases clipped from V and 4 bases from J, the junction kept 7 bases outside the gene matches. The germline gives CDR1 SGHAT, CDR2 FQNNGV. The CDR3: CASSRSGGAIETQYF. The DNA for the CDR3 is TGTGCCAGCAGCCGCAGCGGGGGGGCAATAGAGACCCAGTACTTC.

This chain connects TRBV7-3 to TRBJ2-5, with TRBD2 matching over 8 bases. The CDR3 is 15 residues long. V lost 5 bases and J lost 5; bases outside the gene matches: 10. Germline-derived CDR1 and CDR2 are SGHTA and FQGTGA. This CDR3 reads CASSPGTSRSETQYF. CDR3 coding DNA: TGTGCCAGCAGCCCCGGGACTAGTCGCTCGGAGACCCAGTACTTC.

The chain uses TRBV5-6 and TRBJ2-1, with 10 bases matching TRBD2. V shed 4 bases and J 3 bases; nucleotides not matched to a gene: 7. In germline, CDR1 is SGHDT, CDR2 YYEEEE. The CDR3 is 16 residues long. CDR3: CASSPSGRAFYNEQFF. As DNA, the CDR3 is TGTGCCAGCAGCCCCAGCGGGAGGGCCTTCTACAATGAGCAGTTCTTC.

The genes are TRBV7-9 and TRBJ2-4; D perhaps matches TRBD1 (5 bases). Between the trimmed V and J ends, which lost 5 bases and 2 bases, there was a span of 10 bases. From germline, CDR1 is SEHNR and CDR2 FQNEAQ (reference sequence). The CDR3 loop spans 14 amino acids. CDR3: CASSPAGSKNIQYF. The CDR3 DNA reads as TGTGCCAGCAGCCCCGCAGGGTCCAAAAACATTCAGTACTTC.

CDR3 amino acids: CASSLRDYSYEQYF. The CDR3 DNA is TGTGCCAGCAGCTTACGGGACTATTCCTACGAGCAGTACTTC. J is TRBJ2-7 and V is TRBV11-3, with 7 bases fitting TRBD2. V was pared by 2 bases and J by 1 base, with 2 bases of the junction left unmatched. In germline, CDR1 is SGHNT, CDR2 YENEEA. CDR3 size: 14 residues.

The J gene is TRBJ2-5, the V gene TRBV4-1; TRBD1 aligns across 8 bases. The ends lost 4 bases at V and 5 bases at J; junction bases unmatched: 6. Germline V gene data show CDR1 as MGHRA and CDR2 as YSYEKL. The CDR3 runs 14 residues. The CDR3 DNA is TGCGCCAGCAGCCTGTGGACAGGGAGGGAGACCCAGTACTTC. The encoded protein is CASSLWTGRETQYF.

This clone was found a few times. The J gene is TRBJ1-3, the V gene TRBV19; the match to TRBD1 covers 7 bases. CDR1 and CDR2 (germline): LNHDA, SQIVND (reference sequence). The CDR3 is 14 residues long. The V gene end was trimmed by 7 bases and the J gene end by 0 bases; junction bases not matched to a gene: 3. CDR3: CASTRDSSGNTIYF. CDR3 bases: TGTGCCAGTACCAGGGACAGCTCTGGAAACACCATATATTTT.

V gene TRBV6-4 combines with J gene TRBJ2-7; 7 positions match TRBD1. Germline V gene sequence: CDR1 MRHNA, CDR2 SNTAGT. The CDR3 has 15 amino acids. V was clipped by 6 bases and J by 4 bases; unmatched bases: 12. Written as DNA, the CDR3 is TGTGCCAGCAGGAAAGAACCGGGACAGATATACGAGCAGTACTTC. Protein: CASRKEPGQIYEQYF.

DNA of the CDR3: TGTGCCATCAGTCCGGGACAGGGGAATGAAAAACTGTTTTTT. As protein: CAISPGQGNEKLFF. The genes are TRBV10-3 and TRBJ1-4, with 10 bases that match TRBD1. The CDR3 is 14 residues long. Germline-derived CDR1 and CDR2 are ENHRY and SYGVKD. V was pared by 5 bases and J by 5 bases, with 2 bases of the junction left unmatched.

The rearrangement uses TRBV4-1 and TRBJ2-1; weak D call: TRBD2 (5 bases). V lost 0 bases and J lost 3, with 6 bases in between. Germline V gene lookup returns CDR1 MGHRA and CDR2 YSYEKL. This CDR3 contains 14 residues. The CDR3 is CASSQDRDYNEQFF. In nucleotides, the CDR3 is TGCGCCAGCAGCCAAGATCGGGACTACAATGAGCAGTTCTTC.

V usage is TRBV30 and J usage is TRBJ1-2; TRBD1 matches at 10 bases. There are 14 residues in the CDR3. CDR1 and CDR2 from the germline V gene are GTSNPN and SVGIG (reference sequence). Trimming at V came to 2 bases and at J to 2 bases, leaving 2 bases not matched to a gene. The chain's CDR3 is CAWSRTGGNYGYTF. The CDR3 nucleotides read TGTGCCTGGAGTAGGACAGGGGGAAACTATGGCTACACCTTC. The full variable domain, in which reference TRBV30 and TRBJ1-2 provide the parts outside the CDR3, is SQTIHQWPATLVQPVGSPLSLECTVEGTSNPNLYWYRQAAGRGLQLLFYSVGIGQISSEVPQNLSASRPQDRQFILSSKKLLLSDSGFYLCAWSRTGGNYGYTFGSGTRLTVV.

The CDR3 here is CASSGLGGGSSYEQYF. CDR3 in DNA: TGTGCCAGCAGTGGGCTCGGGGGGGGGAGCTCCTACGAGCAGTACTTC. The chain recombines TRBV6-4 with TRBJ2-7; 8 nucleotides match TRBD2. Trimming took 4 bases from V and 0 from J; bases not matched to a gene: 8. The germline CDR1 and CDR2 sequences are MRHNA and SNTAGT. This CDR3 contains 16 residues.

This rearrangement joins TRBV4-2 to TRBJ2-1; D is perhaps TRBD1 (6 bases). Looked up from germline, CDR1 is LGHNA and CDR2 is YNFKEQ. V lost 0 bases, J lost 8 bases, and 20 bases lay in between. CDR3 length: 17 amino acids. CDR3 sequence reads: CASSQDSQGHYEDEQFF. In nucleotides, the CDR3 is TGTGCCAGCAGCCAAGATAGTCAGGGACACTATGAGGATGAGCAGTTCTTC.

The chain recombines TRBV7-8 with TRBJ1-4; D gene unclear. The CDR3 is 18 amino acids. Trimming shortened V by 10 bases and J by 0 bases, and 24 bases separated the two germline ends. Germline V CDR1 and CDR2: SGHVS, FQNEAQ. CDR3 nucleotide sequence: TGTGCCACCCCCCCCCAATCCAAGCGGGCCACAACTAATGAAAAACTGTTTTTT. This gives the protein CATPPQSKRATTNEKLFF.

V is TRBV7-9 and J is TRBJ2-7, with 9 bases lining up with TRBD1. The junction had 9 bases not matched to a gene; V was cut back by 5 bases and J by 4 bases. The CDR3 runs to 15 residues. From germline, CDR1 is SEHNR and CDR2 FQNEAQ (reference sequence). The CDR3 loop is CASSLTGTGRYEQYF. CDR3 coding DNA: TGTGCCAGCAGCCTAACGGGGACAGGGCGGTACGAGCAGTACTTC.

V usage is TRBV30 and J usage is TRBJ2-2, with 15 nucleotides matching TRBD2. V was clipped by 2 bases and J by 3 bases; unmatched bases: 10. The CDR3 spans 19 residues. Germline assignment: CDR1 GTSNPN and CDR2 SVGIG (reference sequence). The CDR3 reads CAWSFIGLAGGWYTGELFF. CDR3 sequence (DNA): TGTGCCTGGAGTTTTATAGGACTAGCGGGAGGGTGGTACACCGGGGAGCTGTTTTTT.

The rearrangement joins TRBV11-2 to TRBJ2-7, with TRBD2 matching 9 bases. Germline V gives CDR1 SGHAT, CDR2 FQNNGV. This CDR3 comprises 16 residues. The V gene end was trimmed by 0 bases and the J gene end by 3 bases; junction bases not matched to a gene: 6. The CDR3 protein is CASSLDSSGGFYEQYF. The CDR3, as DNA: TGTGCCAGCAGCTTAGATTCGAGCGGGGGGTTCTACGAGCAGTACTTC.

This sequence joins TRBV5-4 and TRBJ2-1; TRBD1 matches at 9 bases. This CDR3 spans 14 amino acids. Germline V lookup: CDR1 SGHNT, CDR2 YYREEE (reference sequence). V was pared by 4 bases and J by 7 bases, with 6 bases of the junction left unmatched. The CDR3 loop reads CASSPRTGENEQFF. The CDR3 DNA follows: TGTGCCAGCAGCCCACGGACAGGGGAGAATGAGCAGTTCTTC.

The rearrangement links TRBV4-1 to TRBJ2-1, with 7 bases identical to TRBD2. The CDR3 is 16 amino acids. Germline CDR1 and CDR2: MGHRA and YSYEKL. V was pared by 0 bases and J by 9 bases, with 11 bases of the junction left unmatched. The CDR3 sequence is CASSQDRQAGYGEQFF. CDR3 nucleotides: TGCGCCAGCAGCCAAGATCGCCAAGCGGGGTACGGTGAGCAGTTCTTC.

The chain is built from TRBV19 and TRBJ2-3; TRBD2 might be the D (5 bases). Germline CDR1 and CDR2: LNHDA and SQIVND (reference sequence). The CDR3 consists of 16 residues. V lost 1 base to trimming and J lost 4 bases, with 15 bases between them. The CDR3 loop is CASSIAGSGSPDTQYF. The CDR3 DNA reads TGTGCCAGTAGTATAGCGGGAAGTGGGAGCCCAGATACGCAGTATTTT.

The rearrangement joins TRBV29-1 to TRBJ2-1; TRBD2 matches at 9 bases. The CDR3 has 16 amino acids. CDR1 and CDR2 from the germline V gene are SQVTM and ANQGSEA. After removal of 0 bases from V and 6 bases from J, the junction contained 9 bases not matched to a gene. DNA of the CDR3: TGCAGCGTTGAAGATTTAAAGGGACTAGCATCCAATGAGCAGTTCTTC. Protein product: CSVEDLKGLASNEQFF.

The J gene is TRBJ2-5, the V gene TRBV18, with TRBD2 identical over 9 bases. This CDR3 spans 16 amino acids. The germline V gene has CDR1 KGHSH and CDR2 LQKENI. V shed 6 bases, J shed 0 bases, and the junction held 8 bases outside the gene matches. Here the CDR3 reads CASSGRTSANQETQYF. The CDR3 DNA follows: TGTGCCAGCTCGGGCCGGACTAGCGCCAACCAAGAGACCCAGTACTTC.

This sequence joins TRBV11-2 and TRBJ1-1; no clear D. Deletions cut 1 base from V and 4 bases from J, with 4 bases between. Germline V gene data show CDR1 as SGHAT and CDR2 as FQNNGV. There are 12 residues in the CDR3. This chain's CDR3 is CASSLVSTEAFF. The CDR3 nucleotides are TGTGCCAGCAGCTTAGTTAGCACTGAAGCTTTCTTT.

This chain connects TRBV5-1 to TRBJ2-1; 11 positions agree with TRBD1. CDR3 size: 16 residues. Losses at the gene ends were 4 bases for V and 7 bases for J; bases not matched to a gene: 10. CDR1 SGHRS and CDR2 YFSETQ come from the germline V gene. The CDR3 coding sequence is TGCGCCAGCAGCCGACCCGGGACAGGGGGGCCTAATGAGCAGTTCTTC. Translating gives CASSRPGTGGPNEQFF.

The V gene is TRBV4-1, the J gene TRBJ2-7; a weak D match, TRBD2 (5 bases). This CDR3 is 15 amino acids long. CDR1 and CDR2 (germline): MGHRA, YSYEKL. With 1 base removed from V and 5 bases from J, the gap between germline ends came to 15 bases. CDR3 sequence (DNA): TGCGCCAGCAGCCAAGTAAGCCTAGCAAACCACGAGCAGTACTTC. It translates to CASSQVSLANHEQYF.

The rearrangement uses TRBV1 and TRBJ2-1; the table's D call, TRBD2, has no DNA check behind it. TRBV1 is deemed a pseudogene. This CDR3 region has 13 residues. The CDR3 DNA reads as TGCACCAGCACCCGGGACTGGTACAATGAGCAGTTCTTC. It is translated as CTSTRDWYNEQFF.

This sequence joins TRBV18 and TRBJ1-1, with D unclear. The V end lost 0 bases, the J end lost 3 bases, and 5 bases lay between the germline ends. CDR1 and CDR2 (germline): KGHSH, LQKENI. This CDR3 comprises 13 residues. The CDR3 DNA is TGTGCCAGCTCACCACCCGGGTACACTGAAGCTTTCTTT. Translated, it gives CASSPPGYTEAFF. Full variable domain (outside the CDR3, taken from reference TRBV18 and TRBJ1-1): NAGVMQNPRHLVRRRGQEARLRCSPMKGHSHVYWYRQLPEEGLKFMVYLQKENIIDESGMPKERFSAEFPKEGPSILRIQQVVRGDSAAYFCASSPPGYTEAFFGQGTRLTVV.

The CDR3 nucleotides read TGTGCCAGCAGCCCACGACTAGCGGGAGATGGGACAGATACGCAGTATTTT. Protein product: CASSPRLAGDGTDTQYF. This sequence joins TRBV11-2 and TRBJ2-3, with 12 nucleotides matching TRBD2. The germline V gene encodes CDR1 SGHAT and CDR2 FQNNGV. The CDR3 is 17 residues long. V shed 5 bases, J shed 3 bases, and the junction held 9 bases outside the gene matches.

The chain has TRBV7-2 and TRBJ2-5; 14 bases align to TRBD2. V gave up 5 bases and J gave up 2 bases; unmatched junction bases: 4. Germline CDR1 and CDR2: SGHTA and FQGNSA. The CDR3 is 16 residues long. The CDR3 reads CASSVGTSGGQETQYF. In nucleotides, the CDR3 is TGTGCCAGCAGCGTCGGGACTAGCGGGGGACAAGAGACCCAGTACTTC.